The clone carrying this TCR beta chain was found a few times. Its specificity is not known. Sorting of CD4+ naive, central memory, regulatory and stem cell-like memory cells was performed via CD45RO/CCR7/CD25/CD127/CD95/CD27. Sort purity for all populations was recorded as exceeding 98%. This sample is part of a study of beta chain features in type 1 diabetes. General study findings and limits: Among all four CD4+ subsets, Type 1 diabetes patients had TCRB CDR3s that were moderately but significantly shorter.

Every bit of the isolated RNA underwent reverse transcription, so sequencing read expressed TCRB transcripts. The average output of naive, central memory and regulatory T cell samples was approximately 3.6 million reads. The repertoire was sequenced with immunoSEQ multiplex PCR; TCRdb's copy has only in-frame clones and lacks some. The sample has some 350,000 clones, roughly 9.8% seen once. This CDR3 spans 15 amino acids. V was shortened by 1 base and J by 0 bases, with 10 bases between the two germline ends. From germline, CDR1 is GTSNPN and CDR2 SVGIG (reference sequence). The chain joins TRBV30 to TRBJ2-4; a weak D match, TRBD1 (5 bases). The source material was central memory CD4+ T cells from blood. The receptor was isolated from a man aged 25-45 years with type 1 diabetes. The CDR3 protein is CAWSEQVLAKNIQYF. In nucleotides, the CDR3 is TGTGCCTGGAGTGAACAGGTGTTAGCCAAAAACATTCAGTACTTC.